Sequencing of this T cell receptor (beta chain) was carried out in a study of post-analysis software for immune sequencing data. Whole-study context: There were relapsing-remitting, secondary progressive and progressive-relapsing multiple sclerosis among the disease courses included.

The germline gives CDR1 DFQATT, CDR2 SNEGSKA (reference sequence). The CDR3 has 13 amino acids. Trimming removed 6 bases at V and 7 bases at J, with 18 bases between. Turning to this clonotype: The antigen is undetermined.

The TCR beta cDNA libraries contained unique molecular identifiers. TCRdb redid the calling of the PCR reads with MiXCR, one entry per CDR3 protein. The data hold about 820,000 distinct CDR3 sequences, with around 53% observed a single time. Study findings and constraints: Compared with controls, patients had more of about 5 TRBV segments, including TRBV5-6, TRBV5-1 and TRBV20-1. Multiple sclerosis patients had significantly lower normalized Chao1 diversity than controls.

The TCR sequence derives from a girl between 10 and 17 years old with multiple sclerosis. The V and J genes are TRBV20-1 and TRBJ1-1; a weak D match, TRBD1 (6 bases). The sample comprised blood. CDR3: CSATRTDNVEAFF. The CDR3 DNA is TGCAGTGCCACCCGGACAGATAACGTTGAAGCTTTCTTT.